Listed below are T cell receptor beta chains from one sample, sequenced in a study of blood T cell repertoires in COVID-19. Using immunoSEQ multiplex PCR, the repertoire was profiled, and TCRdb retains in-frame clones only, with some absent. The data contain over 150,000 clones, about 86% of them singletons. The sample taken for sequencing was PBMCs or T cells enriched from blood (not recorded which). These receptors all come from a man aged 35 to 55 who had recovered from COVID-19. CDR3s leave out the opening cysteine and the closing phenylalanine or tryptophan. Fields, in order: CDR3 length, J gene, V gene, CDR3 protein.

>13|TRBJ2-1|TRBV5-1
ASSPGLAGSGEQF
>13|TRBJ2-2|TRBV6-5
ASNLEAGGSGELF
>12|TRBJ1-1|TRBV4-1
ASSQDGRNTEAF
>13|TRBJ1-2|TRBV7-9
ASSPGQGADYGYT
>15|TRBJ1-1|TRBV4-1
ASSQDRLRGISPKAF
>13|TRBJ2-7|TRBV9
ASSVSGGQGEEQY
>12|TRBJ1-4|TRBV10-3
AISEQGGREKLF
>13|TRBJ2-7|TRBV9
ASSASGGRYYEQY
>11|TRBJ1-2|TRBV12-3/TRBV12-4
ASSPTGVYGYT
>13|TRBJ1-6|TRBV4-2
ASSQDPAYNSPLH
>12|TRBJ2-7|TRBV28
ASSTGTAAYEQY
>14|TRBJ1-1|TRBV30
AWSFGSSTDNTEAF
>14|TRBJ1-5|TRBV19
ASSIQTGATNQPQH
>12|TRBJ1-1|TRBV7-9
ASSLATGSEEAF
>14|TRBJ1-3|TRBV28
ASSSSAAGSGNTIY
>14|TRBJ1-5|TRBV30
AWTPRWTGSGQPQH
>14|TRBJ2-3|TRBV19
ASSIRRGTSTDTQY
>11|TRBJ1-5|TRBV6-5
ASRQGNDQPQH
>12|TRBJ1-1|TRBV7-8
ASSPRTVSTEAF
>13|TRBJ1-1|TRBV7-9
ASSPQGQGVTTAF
>12|TRBJ1-5|TRBV6-5
ASTAGGASQPQH
>14|TRBJ2-2|TRBV2
ASSRPTSGATGELF
>16|TRBJ1-5|TRBV2
ASSEVPQGARNNQPQH
>13|TRBJ2-3|TRBV24-1
ATSLLSGGVDTQY
>13|TRBJ1-3|TRBV5-5
ASSPRPDIGNTIY
>12|TRBJ1-1|TRBV5-1
ASRHEAVGTEAF
>15|TRBJ2-5|TRBV15
ATSRGGGQGAGETQY
>13|TRBJ2-5|TRBV11-2
ASSLRQGVGETQY
>11|TRBJ1-6|TRBV14
ASSPDRGGPLH
>12|TRBJ2-3|TRBV19
ASSKSGLEDTQY
>15|TRBJ1-4|TRBV19
ASSLGQRSTTNEKLF
>14|TRBJ1-2|TRBV5-1
ASSSAPIWTGGGYT
>11|TRBJ1-1|TRBV12-3/TRBV12-4
ATYRSLNTEAF
>12|TRBJ2-7|TRBV7-2
ASSLASGVYEQY
>12|TRBJ1-1|TRBV2
ASRPGFSLTEAF
>13|TRBJ1-1|TRBV10-3
AISVSQTLNTEAF
>14|TRBJ1-6|TRBV28
ASRSWTGGTNSPLH
>15|TRBJ1-2|TRBV5-3
ARRPITGTEMNYGYT
>13|TRBJ1-6|TRBV6-5
ASSQQGQRGSPLH
>14|TRBJ1-2|TRBV3-1/TRBV3-2
ASSQETALRNYGYT
>15|TRBJ2-5|TRBV10-3
AISPTGTGVIGETQY
>12|TRBJ2-1|TRBV5-5
ASSLEASRDEQF
>13|TRBJ1-2|TRBV3-1/TRBV3-2
ASSQDLSYSYGYT
>13|TRBJ2-2|TRBV2
ASKSRAWEDGELF
>16|TRBJ1-4|TRBV10-3
AISESFYLRKTNEKLF
>12|TRBJ1-2|TRBV6-5
ASREDRAYDGYT
>13|TRBJ1-1|TRBV4-1
ASSQGNQGNTEAF
>14|TRBJ1-1|TRBV7-2
ASSLVGLGGGTEAF
>11|TRBJ1-1|TRBV25-1
ASRGQGDTEAF
>12|TRBJ2-5|TRBV11-3
ASSSSGGSETQY
>11|TRBJ1-2|TRBV12-3/TRBV12-4
ASSRDSLGGYT
>14|TRBJ1-2|TRBV28
ASTNTGRRAGDGYT
>12|TRBJ1-3|TRBV7-9
ASEEGNSGNTIY
>13|TRBJ1-2|TRBV27
ASSLSWTGDYGYT
>14|TRBJ1-1|TRBV6-6
ASSYPQGAPSTEAF